This is a list of T cell receptor beta chains from one sample in a study of blood T cell repertoires in COVID-19. Sequencing was performed with immunoSEQ multiplex PCR; in TCRdb, only in-frame clones are kept and a portion is missing. This table has 340,000 or so clones, 80% to 90% appearing once. The specimen sequenced was PBMCs or T cells enriched from blood (not recorded which). The receptor set was obtained from a woman in her thirties or forties with acute COVID-19. Both conserved end residues are part of each CDR3. The D gene is left open where the match is weak. For some rows the clone size is stated as once, few or many, or as a class when expanded; others skip it.

clone_size | j_call | v_call | d_call | cdr3_length | cdr3_aa | cdr3_nt
. | TRBJ1-3 | TRBV18 | . | 14 | CASSPDSAGNTIYF | TGTGCCAGCTCACCGGACAGTGCTGGAAACACCATATATTTT
. | TRBJ2-4 | TRBV19 | TRBD2 | 18 | CASSIGTSGDVAKNIQYF | TGTGCCAGTAGTATAGGGACTAGCGGCGATGTCGCCAAAAACATTCAGTACTTC
once | TRBJ2-3 | TRBV4-2 | . | 14 | CASSPLVFEDTQYF | TGTGCCAGCAGCCCCTTAGTTTTCGAAGATACGCAGTATTTT
. | TRBJ2-3 | TRBV4-2 | . | 17 | CASSQDGSGGLTDTQYF | TGTGCCAGCAGCCAAGATGGCTCAGGGGGACTCACAGATACGCAGTATTTT
. | TRBJ1-3 | TRBV12-5 | . | 13 | CASGLTGRDTIYF | TGTGCTAGTGGTTTGACCGGGAGAGACACCATATATTTT
. | TRBJ1-5 | TRBV7-2 | . | 15 | CASTLQGPSNQPQHF | TGTGCCAGCACCCTACAGGGCCCAAGCAATCAGCCCCAGCATTTT
. | TRBJ2-6 | TRBV18 | TRBD1 | 19 | CASSRMGQGVPSGANVLTF | TGTGCCAGCTCACGAATGGGACAGGGGGTGCCCTCTGGGGCCAACGTCCTGACTTTC
. | TRBJ1-1 | TRBV25-1 | . | 15 | CASSARGGVNTEAFF | TGTGCCAGCAGTGCAAGGGGGGGGGTGAACACTGAAGCTTTCTTT
. | TRBJ2-7 | TRBV28 | TRBD2 | 15 | CASSLRGTSGRAIYF | TGTGCCAGCAGTTTGAGAGGGACTAGCGGGAGGGCCATCTACTTC
. | TRBJ2-5 | TRBV5-1 | . | 15 | CASSLGTLAEETQYF | TGCGCCAGCAGCTTGGGGACACTAGCCGAAGAGACCCAGTACTTC
. | TRBJ1-3 | TRBV24-1 | TRBD1 | 13 | CATRDSSGNTIYF | TGTGCCACCCGGGACAGCTCTGGAAACACCATATATTTT
. | TRBJ1-6 | TRBV6-2/TRBV6-3 | . | 17 | CASSRTPKTGLYSPLHF | TGTGCCAGCAGCAGAACTCCCAAAACAGGATTATATTCACCCCTCCACTTT
few | TRBJ1-2 | TRBV7-6 | . | 15 | CASSLGNLHNYGYTF | TGTGCCAGCAGCCTCGGGAACCTTCATAACTATGGCTACACCTTC
. | TRBJ2-2 | TRBV27 | . | 14 | CATGWRPNTGELFF | TGTGCCACCGGCTGGAGGCCAAACACCGGGGAGCTGTTTTTT
. | TRBJ2-1 | TRBV7-3 | TRBD2 | 16 | CASSQASGSAYNEQFF | TGTGCCAGCAGCCAGGCTAGCGGGAGCGCGTACAATGAGCAGTTCTTC
. | TRBJ2-2 | TRBV2 | . | 14 | CASSSQQATGELFF | TGTGCCAGCAGCTCTCAACAGGCCACCGGGGAGCTGTTTTTT
. | TRBJ1-2 | TRBV5-4 | TRBD1 | 17 | CASSLRQGAGANYGYTF | TGTGCCAGCAGCCTTCGACAGGGGGCAGGAGCTAACTATGGCTACACCTTC
. | TRBJ1-4 | TRBV18 | TRBD1 | 16 | CASSAGTGGFDEKLFF | TGTGCCAGCTCAGCCGGGACAGGGGGTTTTGATGAAAAACTGTTTTTT
. | TRBJ1-1 | TRBV6-5 | . | 15 | CASSLNRDLNTEAFF | TGTGCCAGCAGCCTGAACAGGGACCTGAACACTGAAGCTTTCTTT
. | TRBJ1-2 | TRBV27 | . | 12 | CASSSPGNGYTF | TGTGCCAGCAGTTCGCCGGGTAATGGCTACACCTTC
. | TRBJ2-1 | TRBV7-9 | . | 15 | CASSDTGVYGSEQFF | TGTGCCAGCAGCGATACCGGGGTTTATGGCAGTGAGCAGTTCTTC
few | TRBJ2-2 | TRBV27 | TRBD1 | 14 | CASSGQVNTGELFF | TGTGCCAGCAGCGGACAGGTTAACACCGGGGAGCTGTTTTTT
. | TRBJ1-4 | TRBV6-5 | . | 14 | CASSYGGFNEKLFF | TGTGCCAGCAGTTACGGGGGGTTTAATGAAAAACTGTTTTTT